This note documents a single TCR beta chain sequence. The data were produced by immunoSEQ multiplex PCR, yet TCRdb's version contains in-frame clones alone and is incomplete. The table shows 250,000 to 350,000 clones, with 84% occurring only once. Enrollment of patients from Seattle took place during active infection, with longitudinal follow-up. This specimen belongs to a study of blood T cell repertoires in COVID-19. Study-level background: Sources were T cells, B-cell-depleted T cells, or PBMCs; the material itself was cDNA or gDNA.

This clonotype originated in a human donor with COVID-19, enrolled during active disease. The donor label of this sample is uncertain. The sequenced material came from peripheral blood.

CDR3 DNA: TGTGCCACCCTTCAGGGGGGCGGAAACATTCAGTACTTC. Protein sequence: CATLQGGGNIQYF. The gene calls are TRBV6-5 and TRBJ2-4; a possible D gene is TRBD1 (7 bases). Trimming pared 10 bases from V and 6 bases from J, leaving 16 bases between. CDR1 is MNHEY, CDR2 SVGAGI, per germline. The CDR3 has 13 amino acids.